A selection of T cell receptor beta chains follows, all from one sample in a study of OX40 agonist ivuxolimab in advanced cancers. Only in-frame clones appear in the TCRdb table, and some are missing; sequencing was by immunoSEQ multiplex PCR. The sample lists about 90,000 clones, around 90% seen once, with approximately 0.16% in the top ten. The source was CD4+ or CD8+ T cells sorted from blood, collected in a trial of the OX40 agonist ivuxolimab. The source of these receptors is an adult with an advanced solid tumor such as melanoma, head and neck, liver or kidney cancer. Each CDR3 is given with its conserved first and last residue. The D gene is left open where the match is weak. Expanded clones are given a class, and other clones once, few, many or no size at all.

d_gene,v_gene,abundance,j_gene,CDR3aa,CDR3nt
-,TRBV27,once,TRBJ2-3,CASSLQGGGTDTQYF,TGTGCCAGCAGTTTACAGGGTGGAGGCACAGATACGCAGTATTTT
TRBD2,TRBV29-1,-,TRBJ2-1,CSVLAGANEQFF,TGCAGCGTACTAGCGGGAGCGAATGAGCAGTTCTTC
TRBD2,TRBV27,-,TRBJ2-5,CASSLSGGRETQYF,TGTGCCAGCAGTCTTAGCGGGGGTCGGGAGACCCAGTACTTC
TRBD1,TRBV7-8,-,TRBJ1-1,CASSLSGTGNTEAFF,TGTGCCAGCAGCTTATCCGGGACAGGGAACACTGAAGCTTTCTTT
-,TRBV6-1,once,TRBJ1-3,CASSGRRTDSGNTIYF,TGTGCCAGCAGTGGACGGCGGACAGACTCTGGAAACACCATATATTTT
-,TRBV5-1,-,TRBJ2-7,CASSSQGHEQYF,TGCGCCAGCAGCAGTCAGGGACACGAGCAGTACTTC
-,TRBV6-6,-,TRBJ2-1,CASTPSRGSYNEQFF,TGTGCCAGCACCCCCTCGCGGGGTTCATACAATGAGCAGTTCTTC
-,TRBV15,-,TRBJ1-5,CATSRASRVGNQPQHF,TGTGCCACCAGCAGGGCTTCTAGGGTTGGGAATCAGCCCCAGCATTTT
-,TRBV9,-,TRBJ2-2,CASSVVPSTGELFF,TGTGCCAGCAGCGTAGTTCCTAGCACCGGGGAGCTGTTTTTT
-,TRBV4-1,-,TRBJ1-3,CASSQEYEYSGNTIYF,TGCGCCAGCAGCCAAGAGTATGAGTACTCTGGAAACACCATATATTTT
-,TRBV6-6,-,TRBJ1-5,CASNIGGQNNQPQHF,TGTGCCAGCAATATAGGGGGGCAGAACAATCAGCCCCAGCATTTT
-,TRBV11-2,-,TRBJ2-1,CASSLGDAEQFF,TGTGCCAGCAGCTTAGGGGATGCTGAGCAGTTCTTC
-,TRBV6-1,few,TRBJ1-5,CASSEGSLSLPQHF,TGTGCCAGCAGTGAAGGTTCCCTATCCCTGCCCCAGCATTTT
-,TRBV6-6,-,TRBJ1-2,CASRQGSNYGYTF,TGTGCCAGCCGGCAGGGATCCAACTATGGCTACACCTTC
TRBD1,TRBV30,-,TRBJ2-1,CAVRDRGIPQFF,TGTGCTGTCCGGGACAGGGGGATCCCGCAGTTCTTC
-,TRBV29-1,-,TRBJ2-5,CSGASPGETQYF,TGCAGCGGTGCCTCCCCGGGAGAGACCCAGTACTTC
-,TRBV30,-,TRBJ1-2,CAWSSPGLKIYGYTF,TGTGCCTGGAGTTCCCCCGGGTTGAAGATCTATGGCTACACCTTC
-,TRBV11-2,-,TRBJ2-6,CASSLSRSGANVLTF,TGTGCCAGCAGCTTATCCCGCTCTGGGGCCAACGTCCTGACTTTC
-,TRBV19,-,TRBJ1-1,CASSLYGSREAFF,TGTGCCAGTAGTTTGTACGGGAGCCGGGAAGCTTTCTTT
TRBD2,TRBV27,once,TRBJ2-7,CASSQTGSGTRMYEQYF,TGTGCCAGCAGCCAAACAGGGTCTGGGACTAGGATGTACGAGCAGTACTTC
-,TRBV19,-,TRBJ2-5,CASSDTGPQYF,TGTGCCAGTAGTGACACAGGACCCCAGTACTTC
-,TRBV19,-,TRBJ2-2,CASSITSRQDAGELFF,TGTGCCAGTAGTATAACGTCTAGGCAGGACGCCGGGGAGCTGTTTTTT
TRBD2,TRBV7-3,-,TRBJ2-2,CASSSIAGPAAGELFF,TGTGCCAGCAGCTCTATAGCGGGACCAGCCGCCGGGGAGCTGTTTTTT
TRBD1,TRBV5-1,once,TRBJ1-4,CASSQNRGRDEKLFF,TGCGCCAGCAGCCAAAACAGGGGGAGAGATGAAAAACTGTTTTTT
-,TRBV5-4,-,TRBJ2-2,CASSQVAANTGELFF,TGTGCCAGCAGCCAGGTGGCAGCCAACACCGGGGAGCTGTTTTTT
TRBD1,TRBV6-5,-,TRBJ1-2,CASSYSRDSSGYTF,TGTGCCAGCAGTTACTCCCGGGACAGCTCGGGCTACACCTTC
-,TRBV19,-,TRBJ1-3,CASSIAGNSGNTIYF,TGTGCCAGTAGTATAGCCGGGAACTCTGGAAACACCATATATTTT
TRBD1,TRBV28,-,TRBJ1-5,CATQGGYSNQPQHF,TGTGCCACTCAAGGGGGCTATAGCAATCAGCCCCAGCATTTT
-,TRBV5-6,once,TRBJ2-1,CASSLLSGNEQFF,TGTGCCAGCAGCTTGCTAAGCGGGAATGAGCAGTTCTTC
TRBD1,TRBV19,-,TRBJ1-5,CASSIPGQGARQPQHF,TGTGCCAGTAGTATTCCGGGCCAGGGGGCGAGGCAGCCCCAGCATTTT
-,TRBV27,-,TRBJ2-7,CASGQAGFQQYF,TGTGCCAGCGGTCAGGCTGGATTCCAGCAGTACTTC
TRBD1,TRBV19,-,TRBJ1-2,CASSLASGQNYGYTF,TGTGCCAGTAGTCTCGCGTCGGGACAGAACTATGGCTACACCTTC
-,TRBV27,-,TRBJ2-2,CASSPRIRGLTGELFF,TGTGCCAGCAGTCCCCGGATCAGGGGTTTGACCGGGGAGCTGTTTTTT
TRBD2,TRBV15,-,TRBJ2-6,CATSRVGLAGASGANVLTF,TGTGCCACCAGCAGAGTTGGACTAGCGGGGGCCTCTGGGGCCAACGTCCTGACTTTC
-,TRBV6-5,-,TRBJ2-1,CASHGGSYNEQFF,TGTGCCAGTCACGGGGGCTCCTACAATGAGCAGTTCTTC
TRBD1,TRBV2,-,TRBJ1-4,CASNRDRDMEKLFF,TGTGCCAGCAATCGGGACAGGGATATGGAAAAACTGTTTTTT
TRBD1,TRBV4-2,-,TRBJ2-1,CASSPRQGISYNEQFF,TGTGCCAGCAGCCCACGACAGGGAATATCCTACAATGAGCAGTTCTTC
-,TRBV6-5,-,TRBJ1-2,CASSYRAGGGRYGYTF,TGTGCCAGCAGTTACCGGGCCGGGGGAGGGAGGTATGGCTACACCTTC
-,TRBV9,-,TRBJ2-1,CASSVASLARDNEQFF,TGTGCCAGCAGCGTAGCTTCTCTAGCGAGGGACAATGAGCAGTTCTTC
-,TRBV5-5,once,TRBJ1-2,CASSLRPGDGYTF,TGTGCCAGCAGCTTGCGTCCAGGGGATGGCTACACCTTC
TRBD1,TRBV7-2,-,TRBJ2-7,CASSYRQGYEQYF,TGTGCCAGCAGCTACAGACAGGGCTACGAGCAGTACTTC
-,TRBV13,-,TRBJ1-1,CASYYWVAGAAFF,TGTGCCAGCTATTACTGGGTAGCGGGCGCAGCTTTCTTT
-,TRBV6-1,-,TRBJ2-5,CASRWEALGETQYF,TGTGCCAGCCGGTGGGAGGCCCTTGGGGAGACCCAGTACTTC
TRBD2,TRBV4-2,-,TRBJ2-3,CASSQAGTSGGITSTDTQYF,TGTGCCAGCAGCCAAGCTGGGACTAGCGGGGGGATTACTAGCACAGATACGCAGTATTTT
TRBD1,TRBV9,once,TRBJ2-7,CASSVAPDRATYEQYF,TGTGCCAGCAGCGTAGCTCCGGACAGGGCAACCTACGAGCAGTACTTC
TRBD1,TRBV5-1,-,TRBJ1-6,CASSLAGQGNSPLHF,TGCGCCAGCAGCTTGGCGGGACAGGGGAATTCACCCCTCCACTTT
-,TRBV6-1,-,TRBJ1-5,CASSEIGGSNQPQHF,TGTGCCAGCAGTGAAATTGGAGGTAGCAATCAGCCCCAGCATTTT
-,TRBV19,-,TRBJ1-5,CASSTWDQPQHF,TGTGCCAGTAGTACATGGGATCAGCCCCAGCATTTT
-,TRBV5-1,-,TRBJ2-1,CASSAPRVYEQFF,TGCGCCAGCAGCGCGCCCAGGGTTTATGAGCAGTTCTTC